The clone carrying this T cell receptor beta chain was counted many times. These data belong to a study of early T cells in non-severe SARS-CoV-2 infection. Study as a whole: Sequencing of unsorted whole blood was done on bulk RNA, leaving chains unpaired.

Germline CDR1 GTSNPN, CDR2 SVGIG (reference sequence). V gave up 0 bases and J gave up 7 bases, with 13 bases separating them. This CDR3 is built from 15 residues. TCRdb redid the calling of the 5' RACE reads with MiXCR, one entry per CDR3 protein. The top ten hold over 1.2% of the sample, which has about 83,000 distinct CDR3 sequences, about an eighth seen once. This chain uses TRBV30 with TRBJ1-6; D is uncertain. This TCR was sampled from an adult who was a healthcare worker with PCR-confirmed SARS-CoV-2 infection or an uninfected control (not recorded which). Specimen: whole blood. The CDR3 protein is CAWSVSETRNSPLHF. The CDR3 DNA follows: TGTGCCTGGAGTGTATCGGAAACCAGAAATTCACCCCTCCACTTT.